A selection of T cell receptor beta chains follows, all from one sample in a study of cytomegalovirus exposure and HLA in healthy donors. TCRdb's table, derived via immunoSEQ multiplex PCR, lists solely in-frame clones and lacks some. The sample yields tens of thousands of clones, approximately 79% seen once. Sequenced: PBMCs. The source of these receptors is a woman in her thirties or forties in good health and CMV-seropositive. Each CDR3 is given with its conserved first and last residue. A D gene is named only where the DNA matches it firmly. Clone size appears in some rows only: once, few, many, or a class for an expanded clone.

14,TRBV11-3,TRBJ2-3,NA,few,CASSLARLTDTQYF,TGTGCCAGCAGCCTCGCCCGGTTGACAGATACGCAGTATTTT
13,TRBV30,TRBJ2-7,NA,NA,CAWVRGGEDEQYF,TGTGCCTGGGTTCGGGGTGGGGAAGACGAGCAGTACTTC
11,TRBV2,TRBJ2-3,TRBD2,NA,CASSGGGTQYF,TGTGCCAGCAGTGGGGGAGGGACGCAGTATTTT
18,TRBV4-2,TRBJ1-4,TRBD1,NA,CASSQAPSGQGTYEKLFF,TGTGCCAGCAGCCAAGCTCCTTCAGGACAGGGAACTTATGAAAAACTGTTTTTT
14,TRBV5-6,TRBJ1-1,NA,NA,CASIVGGFSTEAFF,TGTGCCAGCATCGTCGGGGGATTCAGCACTGAAGCTTTCTTT
14,TRBV5-1,TRBJ1-5,NA,medium-sized,CASSRDNSNQPQHF,TGCGCCAGCAGTCGGGACAATAGCAATCAGCCCCAGCATTTT
15,TRBV5-4,TRBJ1-4,TRBD1,few,CASSTGQGGREKLFF,TGTGCCAGCAGCACGGGACAGGGGGGGAGGGAAAAACTGTTTTTT
14,TRBV5-8,TRBJ2-1,NA,NA,CASSLQQIYNEQFF,TGTGCCAGCAGCTTGCAACAAATCTACAATGAGCAGTTCTTC
17,TRBV2,TRBJ2-3,TRBD2,NA,CASKKGLAGGPRNTQYF,TGTGCCAGCAAGAAGGGACTAGCGGGGGGGCCCCGAAATACGCAGTATTTT
14,TRBV30,TRBJ1-3,NA,few,CAWRSGGSGNTIYF,TGTGCCTGGAGATCAGGAGGGAGTGGAAACACCATATATTTT
11,TRBV30,TRBJ1-2,NA,NA,CAWSVLARPGF,TGTGCCTGGAGTGTACTGGCCAGACCGGGTTTC
15,TRBV6-1,TRBJ2-7,NA,few,CASSEFFGGIYEQYF,TGTGCCAGCAGTGAATTTTTCGGCGGAATCTACGAGCAGTACTTC
21,TRBV10-2,TRBJ1-6,TRBD1,few,CASLFEGWVLIGTGRNSPLHF,TGCGCCAGCTTGTTTGAGGGCTGGGTCCTTATCGGGACAGGCCGAAATTCACCCCTCCACTTT
12,TRBV29-1,TRBJ2-5,NA,NA,CSVQLDQEAQYF,TGCAGCGTCCAACTAGACCAAGAGGCCCAGTACTTC
16,TRBV6-6,TRBJ1-3,NA,NA,CASSYGAGFSGNTIYF,TGTGCCAGCAGTTACGGGGCAGGCTTCTCTGGAAACACCATATATTTT
14,TRBV6-5,TRBJ2-1,NA,NA,CASSYAGQYNEQFF,TGTGCCAGCAGTTACGCAGGACAGTACAATGAGCAGTTCTTC
15,TRBV11-1,TRBJ2-1,NA,NA,CASSPRDFGYNEQFF,TGTGCCAGCAGCCCCCGGGACTTCGGCTACAATGAGCAGTTCTTC
15,TRBV5-1,TRBJ2-7,TRBD1,NA,CASSAPGQGSYEQYF,TGCGCCAGCAGCGCGCCGGGACAGGGGTCCTACGAGCAGTACTTC
14,TRBV5-1,TRBJ1-4,TRBD1,few,CASSAGTDNEKLFF,TGCGCCAGCAGTGCCGGGACAGATAATGAAAAACTGTTTTTT
18,TRBV2,TRBJ2-6,TRBD1,NA,CASSTPDRVSTGANVLTF,TGTGCCAGCAGTACCCCAGACAGGGTTTCTACTGGGGCCAACGTCCTGACTTTC
14,TRBV5-1,TRBJ1-5,TRBD1,NA,CASSLSGQNQPQHF,TGCGCCAGCAGCTTGTCGGGACAGAATCAGCCCCAGCATTTT
14,TRBV6-6,TRBJ1-5,NA,NA,CASSQGGSNQPQHF,TGTGCCAGCAGTCAGGGTGGGAGCAATCAGCCCCAGCATTTT
15,TRBV5-8,TRBJ2-5,NA,NA,CASSSYREKSKTQYF,TGTGCCAGCAGCTCCTACAGGGAGAAATCGAAGACCCAGTACTTC
15,TRBV5-1,TRBJ1-2,TRBD1,once,CASSLAPGTGGGYTF,TGCGCCAGCAGCTTGGCCCCCGGGACAGGGGGAGGCTACACCTTC
14,TRBV5-6,TRBJ1-2,NA,NA,CASSLFSGGYGYTF,TGTGCCAGCAGCTTATTCTCGGGGGGTTATGGCTACACCTTC
15,TRBV7-8,TRBJ1-1,NA,few,CASSWDLGRNTEAFF,TGTGCCAGCAGCTGGGACTTGGGGCGGAACACTGAAGCTTTCTTT
14,TRBV6-1,TRBJ1-1,TRBD1,NA,CASSPSGQVGEAFF,TGTGCCAGCAGTCCCTCTGGACAGGTTGGGGAAGCTTTCTTT
12,TRBV7-2,TRBJ2-1,NA,NA,CASSLRGNEQFF,TGTGCCAGCAGCTTACGGGGCAATGAGCAGTTCTTC
13,TRBV6-5,TRBJ2-3,NA,NA,CASSGGFGDTQYF,TGTGCCAGCAGTGGGGGGTTCGGAGATACGCAGTATTTT
16,TRBV5-1,TRBJ2-3,TRBD1,NA,CASSLRDRGGPDTQYF,TGCGCCAGCAGCTTGAGGGACAGGGGTGGTCCAGATACGCAGTATTTT
13,TRBV19,TRBJ1-5,NA,NA,CASSTQEYQPQHF,TGTGCCAGTAGTACACAGGAATATCAGCCCCAGCATTTT
15,TRBV11-2,TRBJ2-1,NA,NA,CASSLAVGNGNEQFF,TGTGCCAGCAGCTTAGCGGTGGGCAATGGGAATGAGCAGTTCTTC
16,TRBV25-1,TRBJ2-7,NA,NA,CASSDRRGSTLAEQYF,TGTGCCAGCAGTGATAGGCGGGGATCCACCCTAGCCGAGCAGTACTTC
16,TRBV5-4,TRBJ2-2,TRBD2,NA,CASSLGGGRSTGELFF,TGTGCCAGCAGCTTGGGAGGCGGGAGATCTACCGGGGAGCTGTTTTTT
16,TRBV12-5,TRBJ2-2,NA,NA,CASVRDTGFNTGELFF,TGTGCTAGTGTCCGGGACACCGGATTTAACACCGGGGAGCTGTTTTTT
15,TRBV5-6,TRBJ2-1,TRBD1,NA,CASSLGGTAYNEQFF,TGTGCCAGCAGCTTGGGTGGGACAGCCTACAATGAGCAGTTCTTC
14,TRBV6-5,TRBJ1-1,TRBD1,NA,CASSITGGGTEAFF,TGTGCCAGCAGTATTACAGGGGGTGGCACTGAAGCTTTCTTT
16,TRBV29-1,TRBJ2-7,TRBD1,NA,CSVSGTGGYFSFEQYF,TGCAGCGTTTCCGGGACAGGGGGGTACTTTTCTTTCGAGCAGTACTTC
14,TRBV6-5,TRBJ1-2,NA,NA,CASSYTQGMGGYTF,TGTGCCAGCAGTTACACTCAGGGGATGGGTGGCTACACCTTC
14,TRBV7-2,TRBJ2-7,NA,NA,CASSSGLGYYEQYF,TGTGCCAGCAGCTCAGGGTTGGGCTACTACGAGCAGTACTTC
15,TRBV6-1,TRBJ2-5,NA,NA,CASSEGWGQGETQYF,TGTGCCAGCAGTGAAGGTTGGGGGCAGGGGGAGACCCAGTACTTC
13,TRBV6-6,TRBJ1-6,NA,NA,CASSSQDTSALHF,TGTGCCAGCAGTTCCCAGGACACTTCGGCCCTCCACTTT
15,TRBV9,TRBJ2-5,NA,NA,CASSSGTSYQETQYF,TGTGCCAGCAGCTCCGGGACTTCGTACCAAGAGACCCAGTACTTC
16,TRBV5-6,TRBJ2-5,NA,once,CASSLVGVADQETQYF,TGTGCCAGCAGCTTGGTAGGGGTGGCAGATCAAGAGACCCAGTACTTC
17,TRBV18,TRBJ2-6,TRBD1,few,CASSLRTGRYAANVLTF,TGTGCCAGCTCACTACGGACAGGGCGTTATGCAGCCAACGTCCTGACTTTC
15,TRBV27,TRBJ2-7,TRBD2,NA,CASSSIAGDPYEQYF,TGTGCCAGCAGTTCGATAGCGGGGGACCCCTACGAGCAGTACTTC
13,TRBV6-1,TRBJ1-6,TRBD1,NA,CANRDRENSPLHF,TGTGCCAACCGAGACAGGGAGAATTCACCCCTCCACTTT
14,TRBV5-1,TRBJ2-7,NA,NA,CASSFQARAYEQYF,TGCGCCAGCAGCTTTCAGGCCAGGGCCTACGAGCAGTACTTC
13,TRBV7-9,TRBJ2-1,NA,NA,CSSSLSQNNEQFF,TGTTCCAGCAGCTTGTCCCAGAACAATGAGCAGTTCTTC
14,TRBV5-4,TRBJ2-7,NA,NA,CASSLAGPPYEQYF,TGTGCCAGCAGCTTAGCAGGCCCCCCCTACGAGCAGTACTTC
13,TRBV30,TRBJ1-2,NA,NA,CAWSVQGVEGYTF,TGTGCCTGGAGTGTACAGGGTGTGGAAGGCTACACCTTC
12,TRBV5-1,TRBJ1-1,TRBD1,NA,CASSSTGGEAFF,TGCGCCAGCAGCTCCACAGGGGGTGAAGCTTTCTTT
15,TRBV11-2,TRBJ1-2,TRBD1,once,CASTTIRQGSYGYTF,TGTGCCAGCACCACGATCCGACAGGGGAGCTATGGCTACACCTTC
14,TRBV9,TRBJ1-1,NA,NA,CASSSRRENTEAFF,TGTGCCAGCAGCTCCCGCAGGGAGAACACTGAAGCTTTCTTT
13,TRBV30,TRBJ2-7,TRBD1,NA,CAWSWGQGDEQYF,TGTGCCTGGAGCTGGGGACAGGGGGACGAGCAGTACTTC
11,TRBV20-1,TRBJ1-1,NA,NA,CSARGDLGAFF,TGCAGTGCTAGGGGCGATTTAGGAGCTTTCTTT
15,TRBV9,TRBJ2-7,TRBD1,NA,CASSAGQGITYEQYF,TGTGCCAGCAGCGCGGGACAGGGGATAACCTACGAGCAGTACTTC
15,TRBV2,TRBJ2-1,NA,NA,CASSAIGGGYNEQFF,TGTGCCAGCAGTGCAATAGGGGGGGGTTACAATGAGCAGTTCTTC
15,TRBV2,TRBJ1-1,TRBD1,NA,CASSAKGQGHTEAFF,TGTGCCAGCAGCGCTAAGGGACAGGGGCACACTGAAGCTTTCTTT
12,TRBV29-1,TRBJ2-2,TRBD2,NA,CSARGGAGELFF,TGCAGCGCCCGCGGGGGGGCGGGGGAGCTGTTTTTT